Sequencing of this TCR beta chain was carried out in a study of CD8+ T cells in alopecia areata. The V gene end was trimmed by 6 bases and the J gene end by 1 base; junction bases not matched to a gene: 9. This CDR3 region has 15 residues. Germline V lookup: CDR1 SGHRS, CDR2 YFSETQ. Extracted RNA was reverse transcribed, and the resulting cDNA served as sequencing template. TCRdb's table, derived via immunoSEQ multiplex PCR, lists solely in-frame clones and lacks some. Here the sample spans around 270,000 clones, 58% being singletons. Treatment indicated: oral pan-JAK inhibitor, 5-10 mg twice daily. This clonotype was sampled from a human donor with alopecia areata. The specimen comprised CD4+ T cells sorted from blood, sampled at week 24, from a patient treated with tofacitinib. This chain uses TRBV5-1 with TRBJ2-5; 7 bases are a match to TRBD2. The CDR3 DNA is TGCGCCAGCACCGCCTCGGGGAGGGTCCAAGAGACCCAGTACTTC. It yields the protein CASTASGRVQETQYF. Full variable domain (rest looked up from reference TRBV5-1 and TRBJ2-5): KAGVTQTPRYLIKTRGQQVTLSCSPISGHRSVSWYQQTPGQGLQFLFEYFSETQRNKGNFPGRFSGRQFSNSRSEMNVSTLELGDSALYLCASTASGRVQETQYFGPGTRLLVL.